What follows are 4 T cell receptor beta chains derived from one specimen sequenced in a study of CXCR3-negative and CXCR3-positive naive CD8 T cells. Carrying UMI labels, the TRB cDNA libraries were prepared through 5' RACE. TCRdb derives one entry per CDR3 protein from the 5' RACE reads, leaving out DNA. The sample includes over 70,000 distinct CDR3 sequences. Specimen: naive CXCR3- CD8+ T cells from blood. The subset is: CD45RO-CCR7+CD27+CD95- naive CD8+ T cells lacking CXCR3 (TNR3-). Every receptor here comes from a human donor in good health. Some clones in this sample may be carry-over from other donors' samples.

The V and J genes are TRBV12-3 or TRBV12-4 and TRBJ2-7. The CDR3 contains 13 residues. CDR3 loop: CASSLSGVYEQYF.

The chain recombines TRBV5-1 with TRBJ2-7; the D gene TCRdb calls, TRBD1, cannot be checked with no DNA. The CDR3 runs 16 residues. Germline lookup yields CDR1 SGHRS and CDR2 YFSETQ. The CDR3 sequence: CASSLSPGTGGYEQYF.

J is TRBJ2-3 and V is TRBV14. Germline V gene sequence: CDR1 SGHDN, CDR2 FVKESK. This CDR3 is built from 14 residues. CDR3 amino acids: CASSQDLSSDTHYF.

V and J are TRBV7-9 and TRBJ2-2. Germline CDR1 is SEHNR and CDR2 is FQNEAQ (reference sequence). The CDR3 is 15 residues long. This CDR3 reads CASSLGSANTGELFF.